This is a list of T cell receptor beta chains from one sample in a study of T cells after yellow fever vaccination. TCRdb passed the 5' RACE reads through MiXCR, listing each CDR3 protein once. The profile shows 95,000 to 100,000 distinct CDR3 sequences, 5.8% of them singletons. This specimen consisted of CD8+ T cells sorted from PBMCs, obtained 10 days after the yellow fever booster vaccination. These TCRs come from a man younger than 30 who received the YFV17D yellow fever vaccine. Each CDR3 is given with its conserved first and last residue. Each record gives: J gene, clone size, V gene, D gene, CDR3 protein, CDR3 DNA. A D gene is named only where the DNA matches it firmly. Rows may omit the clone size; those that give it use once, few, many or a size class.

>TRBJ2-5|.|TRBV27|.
CASSLYPYGVAQETQYF
TGTGCCAGCAGTTTATACCCCTACGGGGTAGCTCAAGAGACCCAGTACTTC
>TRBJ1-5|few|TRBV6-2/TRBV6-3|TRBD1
CATHRDRGDQPQHF
TGTGCCACCCACCGGGACAGGGGCGATCAGCCCCAGCATTTT
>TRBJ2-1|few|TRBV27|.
CASSLISSYNEQFF
TGTGCCAGCAGTTTAATTAGCTCCTACAATGAGCAGTTCTTC
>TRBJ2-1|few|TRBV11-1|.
CASRSTVNEQFF
TGTGCCAGCAGGTCGACAGTAAATGAGCAGTTCTTC
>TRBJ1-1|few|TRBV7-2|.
CASSEEQGPLNTEAFF
TGTGCCAGCAGCGAAGAACAGGGCCCGTTGAACACTGAAGCTTTCTTT
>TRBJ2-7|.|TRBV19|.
CASSIGGNSYEQYF
TGTGCCAGTAGTATAGGTGGCAACTCCTACGAGCAGTACTTC
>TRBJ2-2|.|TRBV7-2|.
CASSLVGGVSRATGELFF
TGTGCCAGCAGCTTAGTCGGCGGGGTCTCTCGGGCCACCGGGGAGCTGTTTTTT
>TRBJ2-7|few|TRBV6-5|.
CASSYGTPPYEQYF
TGTGCCAGCAGTTACGGGACACCCCCTTACGAGCAGTACTTC
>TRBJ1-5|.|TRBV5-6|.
CASSLSSGSDQPQHF
TGTGCCAGCAGCTTGAGTTCAGGGTCCGATCAGCCCCAGCATTTT
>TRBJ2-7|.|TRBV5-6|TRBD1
CASSFGTGSLAYEQYF
TGTGCCAGCAGCTTCGGGACAGGCAGTTTGGCCTACGAGCAGTACTTC
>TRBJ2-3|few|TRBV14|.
CASSQERARTDTQYF
TGTGCCAGCAGCCAAGAGCGGGCACGCACAGATACGCAGTATTTT
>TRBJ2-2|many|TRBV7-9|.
CASSSPTSGSTGELFF
TGTGCCAGCAGCTCTCCGACTAGTGGATCCACCGGGGAGCTGTTTTTT
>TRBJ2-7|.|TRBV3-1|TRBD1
CASSQPGRPTGDYEQYF
TGTGCCAGCAGCCAGCCAGGAAGGCCGACAGGGGATTACGAGCAGTACTTC
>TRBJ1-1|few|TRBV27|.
CASSLQGRDTEAFF
TGTGCCAGCAGTTTACAGGGGCGGGACACTGAAGCTTTCTTT
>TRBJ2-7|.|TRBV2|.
CATGTTYEQYF
TGTGCCACCGGGACAACCTACGAGCAGTACTTC
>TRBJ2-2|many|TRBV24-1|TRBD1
CATGTGDTGELFF
TGTGCCACCGGGACAGGGGACACCGGGGAGCTGTTTTTT
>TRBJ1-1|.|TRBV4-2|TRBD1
CASSQEGGWTEAFF
TGTGCCAGCAGCCAAGAAGGGGGCTGGACTGAAGCTTTCTTT
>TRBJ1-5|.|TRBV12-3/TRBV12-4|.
CASSFLGGNQPQHF
TGTGCCAGCAGTTTTTTGGGGGGCAATCAGCCCCAGCATTTT
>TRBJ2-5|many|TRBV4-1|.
CASSQTGIGETQYF
TGCGCCAGCAGCCAAACAGGGATTGGGGAGACCCAGTACTTC
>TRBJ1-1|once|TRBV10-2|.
CASTSRIAGNTEAFF
TGCGCCAGCACAAGTCGGATAGCCGGGAACACTGAAGCTTTCTTT
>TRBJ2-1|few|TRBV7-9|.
CASSLRVFRGPIDEQFF
TGTGCCAGCAGCTTACGAGTCTTCAGGGGACCGATCGATGAGCAGTTCTTC
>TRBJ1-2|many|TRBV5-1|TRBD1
CASSLRGTANYGYTF
TGCGCCAGCAGCTTGCGTGGGACAGCTAACTATGGCTACACCTTC
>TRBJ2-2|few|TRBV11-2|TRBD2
CASSLEGLAGTGELFF
TGTGCCAGCAGCTTAGAAGGTCTAGCGGGGACCGGGGAGCTGTTTTTT
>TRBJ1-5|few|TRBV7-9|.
CASSLGVQPQHF
TGTGCCAGCAGCTTAGGAGTTCAGCCCCAGCATTTT
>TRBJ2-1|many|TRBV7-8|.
CASRSGPSSYNEQFF
TGTGCCAGCAGATCAGGGCCGAGCTCCTACAATGAGCAGTTCTTC
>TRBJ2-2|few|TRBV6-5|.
CASSYSSSGTGELFF
TGTGCCAGCAGTTACTCGTCCTCAGGCACCGGGGAGCTGTTTTTT
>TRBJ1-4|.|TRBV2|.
CASRAGNEKLFF
TGTGCCAGCAGGGCAGGGAATGAAAAACTGTTTTTT
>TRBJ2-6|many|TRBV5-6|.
CASSLLGRVGIGANVLTF
TGTGCCAGCAGCTTGCTAGGCAGGGTGGGAATTGGGGCCAACGTCCTGACTTTC
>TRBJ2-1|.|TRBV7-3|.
CASSLGGAERDEQFF
TGTGCCAGCAGCTTGGGCGGGGCGGAGAGGGACGAGCAGTTCTTC